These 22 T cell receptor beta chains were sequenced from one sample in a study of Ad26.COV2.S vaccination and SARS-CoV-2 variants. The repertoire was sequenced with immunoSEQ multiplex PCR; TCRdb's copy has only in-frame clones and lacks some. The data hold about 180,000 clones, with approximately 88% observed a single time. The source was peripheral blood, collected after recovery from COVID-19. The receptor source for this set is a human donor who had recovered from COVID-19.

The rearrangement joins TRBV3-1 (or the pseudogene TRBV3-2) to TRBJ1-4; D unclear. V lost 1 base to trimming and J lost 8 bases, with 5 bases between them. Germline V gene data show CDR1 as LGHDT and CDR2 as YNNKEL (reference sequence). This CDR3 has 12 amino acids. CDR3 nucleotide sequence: TGTGCCAGCAGCCAAGGCGGAGAAAAACTGTTTTTT. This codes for CASSQGGEKLFF.

CDR3 in DNA: TGTGCCAGCAGTGAAAACCACGAGGGGGGGGATCAGCCCCAGCATTTT. Translating it yields CASSENHEGGDQPQHF. This chain joins TRBV25-1 and TRBJ1-5, with D maybe TRBD1 (6 bases). Germline V lookup: CDR1 MGHDK, CDR2 SYGVNS. The germline V and J ends were trimmed by 2 bases and 5 bases, with 16 bases remaining between them. The CDR3 has 16 residues. Drawing the rest from reference TRBV25-1 and TRBJ1-5, the complete variable domain is EADIYQTPRYLVIGTGKKITLECSQTMGHDKMYWYQQDPGMELHLIHYSYGVNSTEKGDLSSESTVSRIRTEHFPLTLESARPSHTSQYLCASSENHEGGDQPQHFGDGTRLSIL.

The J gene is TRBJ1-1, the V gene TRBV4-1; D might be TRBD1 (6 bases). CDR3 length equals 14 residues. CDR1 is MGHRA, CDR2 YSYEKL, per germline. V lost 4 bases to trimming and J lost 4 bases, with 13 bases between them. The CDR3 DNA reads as TGCGCCAGCAGCCTTAACGGGGGGGCCACTGAAGCTTTCTTT. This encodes CASSLNGGATEAFF.

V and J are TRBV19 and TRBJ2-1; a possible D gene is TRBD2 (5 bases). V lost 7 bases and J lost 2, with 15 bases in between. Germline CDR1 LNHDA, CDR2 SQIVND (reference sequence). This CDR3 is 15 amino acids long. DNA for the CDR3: TGTGCCAGTACTACTGGACTCCGACCCTACAATGAGCAGTTCTTC. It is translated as CASTTGLRPYNEQFF.

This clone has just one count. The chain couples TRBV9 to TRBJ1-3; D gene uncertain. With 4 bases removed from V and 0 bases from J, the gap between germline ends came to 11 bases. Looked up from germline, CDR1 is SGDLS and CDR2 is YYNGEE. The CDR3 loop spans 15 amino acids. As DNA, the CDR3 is TGTGCCAGCAGCCGCGACGGCGTCTCTGGAAACACCATATATTTT. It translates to CASSRDGVSGNTIYF.

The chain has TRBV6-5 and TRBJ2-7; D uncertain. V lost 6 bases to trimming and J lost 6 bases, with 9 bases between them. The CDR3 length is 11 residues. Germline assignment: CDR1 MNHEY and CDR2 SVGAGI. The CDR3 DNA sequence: TGTGCCAGCAGGATCCCGGGCGAGCAGTACTTC. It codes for CASRIPGEQYF.

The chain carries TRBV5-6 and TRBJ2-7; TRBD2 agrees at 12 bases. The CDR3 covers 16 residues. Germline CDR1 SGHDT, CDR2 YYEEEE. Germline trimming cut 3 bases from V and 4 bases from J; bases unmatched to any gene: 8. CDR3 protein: CASSWGLAGDLYEQYF. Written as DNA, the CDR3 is TGTGCCAGCAGCTGGGGACTAGCGGGCGATCTATACGAGCAGTACTTC.

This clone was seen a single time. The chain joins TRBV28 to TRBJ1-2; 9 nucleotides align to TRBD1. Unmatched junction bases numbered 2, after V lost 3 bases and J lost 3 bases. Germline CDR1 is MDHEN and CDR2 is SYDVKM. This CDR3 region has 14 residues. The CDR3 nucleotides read TGTGCCAGCAGTTTGGGGACAGGGCACTATGGCTACACCTTC. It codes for CASSLGTGHYGYTF.

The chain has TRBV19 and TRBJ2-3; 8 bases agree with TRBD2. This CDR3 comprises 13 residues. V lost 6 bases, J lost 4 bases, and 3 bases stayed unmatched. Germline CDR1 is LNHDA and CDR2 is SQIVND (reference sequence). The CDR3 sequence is CASRRRGADTQYF. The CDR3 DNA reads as TGTGCCAGTAGGAGGCGGGGGGCAGATACGCAGTATTTT. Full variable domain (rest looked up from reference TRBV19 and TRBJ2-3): DGGITQSPKYLFRKEGQNVTLSCEQNLNHDAMYWYRQDPGQGLRLIYYSQIVNDFQKGDIAEGYSVSREKKESFPLTVTSAQKNPTAFYLCASRRRGADTQYFGPGTRLTVL.

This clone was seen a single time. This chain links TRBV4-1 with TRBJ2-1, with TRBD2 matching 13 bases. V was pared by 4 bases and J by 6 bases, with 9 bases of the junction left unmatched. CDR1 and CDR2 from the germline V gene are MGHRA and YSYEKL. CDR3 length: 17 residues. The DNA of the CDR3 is TGCGCCAGCAGCCTCATGGGGGGACTAGCGGGGTTCAATGAGCAGTTCTTC. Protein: CASSLMGGLAGFNEQFF.

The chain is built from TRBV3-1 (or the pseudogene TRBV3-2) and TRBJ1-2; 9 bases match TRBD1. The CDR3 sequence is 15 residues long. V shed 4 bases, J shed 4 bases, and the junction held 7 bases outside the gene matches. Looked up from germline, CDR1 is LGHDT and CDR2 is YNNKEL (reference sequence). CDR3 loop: CASSRTGARSYGYTF. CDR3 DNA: TGTGCCAGCAGCCGGACAGGGGCTAGGAGCTATGGCTACACCTTC.

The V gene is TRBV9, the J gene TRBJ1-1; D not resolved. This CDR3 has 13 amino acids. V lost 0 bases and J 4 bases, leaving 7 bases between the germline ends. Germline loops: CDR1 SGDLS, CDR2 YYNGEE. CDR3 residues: CASSVGSFTEAFF. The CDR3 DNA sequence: TGTGCCAGCAGCGTAGGCAGCTTCACTGAAGCTTTCTTT.

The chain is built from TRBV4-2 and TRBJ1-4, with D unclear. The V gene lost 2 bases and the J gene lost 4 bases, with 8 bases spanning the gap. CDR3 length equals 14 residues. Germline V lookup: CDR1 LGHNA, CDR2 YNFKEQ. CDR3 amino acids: CASSQRASNEKLFF. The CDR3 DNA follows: TGTGCCAGCAGCCAAAGGGCCAGTAATGAAAAACTGTTTTTT.

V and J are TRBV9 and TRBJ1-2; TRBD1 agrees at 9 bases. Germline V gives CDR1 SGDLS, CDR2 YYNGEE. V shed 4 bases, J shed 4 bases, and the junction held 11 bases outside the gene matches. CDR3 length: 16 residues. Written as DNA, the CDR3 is TGTGCCAGCAGCAATACCGACAGGGGGTATGCCTATGGCTACACCTTC. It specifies CASSNTDRGYAYGYTF.

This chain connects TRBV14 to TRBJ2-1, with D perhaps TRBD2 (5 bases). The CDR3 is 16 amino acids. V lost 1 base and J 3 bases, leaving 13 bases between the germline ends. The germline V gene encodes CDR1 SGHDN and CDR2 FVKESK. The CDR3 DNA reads TGTGCCAGCAGCCAAGGAGGGATAGGGTTCTACAATGAGCAGTTCTTC. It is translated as CASSQGGIGFYNEQFF.

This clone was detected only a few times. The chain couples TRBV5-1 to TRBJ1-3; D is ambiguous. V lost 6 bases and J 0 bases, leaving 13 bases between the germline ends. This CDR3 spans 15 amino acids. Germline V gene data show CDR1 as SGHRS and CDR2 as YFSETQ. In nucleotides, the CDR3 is TGCGCCAGCACGGTGGACGGCTCCTCTGGAAACACCATATATTTT. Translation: CASTVDGSSGNTIYF.

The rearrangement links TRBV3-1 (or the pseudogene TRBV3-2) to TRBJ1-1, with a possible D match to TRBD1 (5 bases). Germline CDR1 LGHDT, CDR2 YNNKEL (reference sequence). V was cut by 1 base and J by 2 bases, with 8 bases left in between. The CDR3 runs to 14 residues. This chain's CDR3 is CASSQVGVNTEAFF. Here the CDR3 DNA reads TGTGCCAGCAGCCAAGTGGGGGTAAACACTGAAGCTTTCTTT.

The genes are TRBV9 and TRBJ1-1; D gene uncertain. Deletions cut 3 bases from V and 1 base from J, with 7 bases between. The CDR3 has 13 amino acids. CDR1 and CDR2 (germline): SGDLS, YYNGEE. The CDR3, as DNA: TGTGCCAGCAGCGCCCGACAGAACACTGAAGCTTTCTTT. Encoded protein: CASSARQNTEAFF.

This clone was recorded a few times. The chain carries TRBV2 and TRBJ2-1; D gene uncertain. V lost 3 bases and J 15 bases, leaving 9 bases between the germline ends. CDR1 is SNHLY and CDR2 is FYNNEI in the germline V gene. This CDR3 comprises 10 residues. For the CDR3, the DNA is TGTGCCAGCAGTGACCCCCTGTGGTTCTTC. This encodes CASSDPLWFF. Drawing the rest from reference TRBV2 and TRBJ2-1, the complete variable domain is EPEVTQTPSHQVTQMGQEVILRCVPISNHLYFYWYRQILGQKVEFLVSFYNNEISEKSEIFDDQFSVERPDGSNFTLKIRSTKLEDSAMYFCASSDPLWFFGPGTRLTVL.

CDR3 in amino acids: CASSLEHFSYNEQFF. CDR3 coding DNA: TGTGCCAGCAGCTTGGAACACTTCTCCTACAATGAGCAGTTCTTC. V and J are TRBV5-8 and TRBJ2-1; D gene ambiguous. The germline V and J ends were trimmed by 0 bases and 0 bases, with 7 bases remaining between them. This CDR3 is 15 amino acids long. Germline-derived CDR1 and CDR2 are SGHTS and YDEGEE.

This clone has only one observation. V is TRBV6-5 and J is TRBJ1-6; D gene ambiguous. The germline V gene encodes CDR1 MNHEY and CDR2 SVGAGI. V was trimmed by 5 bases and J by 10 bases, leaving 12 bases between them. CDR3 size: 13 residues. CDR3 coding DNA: TGTGCCAGCAGTCCCCAGCCCCGGTCACCCCTCCACTTT. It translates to CASSPQPRSPLHF.

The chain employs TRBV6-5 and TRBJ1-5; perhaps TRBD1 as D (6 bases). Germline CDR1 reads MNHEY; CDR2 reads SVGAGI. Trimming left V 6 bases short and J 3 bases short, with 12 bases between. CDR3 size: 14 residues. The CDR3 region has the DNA TGTGCCAGCAGCGTTACAGGGTTCAATCAGCCCCAGCATTTT. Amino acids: CASSVTGFNQPQHF.